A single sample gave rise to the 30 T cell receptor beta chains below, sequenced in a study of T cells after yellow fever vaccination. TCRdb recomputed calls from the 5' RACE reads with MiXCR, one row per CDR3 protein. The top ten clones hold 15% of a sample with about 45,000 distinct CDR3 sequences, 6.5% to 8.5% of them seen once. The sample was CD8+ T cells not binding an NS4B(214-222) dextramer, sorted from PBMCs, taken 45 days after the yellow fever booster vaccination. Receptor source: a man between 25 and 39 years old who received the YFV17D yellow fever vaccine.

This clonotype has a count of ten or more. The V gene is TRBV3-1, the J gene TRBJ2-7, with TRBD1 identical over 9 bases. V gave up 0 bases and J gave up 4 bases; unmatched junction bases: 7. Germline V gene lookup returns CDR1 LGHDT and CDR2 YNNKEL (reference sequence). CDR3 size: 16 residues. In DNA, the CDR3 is TGTGCCAGCAGCCAAGAAAGGGGACAGGGATTTTACGAGCAGTACTTC. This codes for CASSQERGQGFYEQYF.

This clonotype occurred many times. CDR3 amino acids: CASSPSGSTDTQYF. CDR3 sequence (DNA): TGTGCCAGTAGCCCTAGCGGGAGCACAGATACGCAGTATTTT. This chain connects TRBV19 to TRBJ2-3; 8 bases map to TRBD2. J lost 0 bases, V lost 6 bases, and 2 bases had no gene match. This CDR3 contains 14 residues. Germline CDR1 and CDR2: LNHDA and SQIVND (reference sequence).

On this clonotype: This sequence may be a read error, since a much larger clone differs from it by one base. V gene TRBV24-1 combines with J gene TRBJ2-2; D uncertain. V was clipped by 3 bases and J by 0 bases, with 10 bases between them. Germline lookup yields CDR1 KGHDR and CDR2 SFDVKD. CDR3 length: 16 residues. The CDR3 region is CATSDTRSTNTGELFF. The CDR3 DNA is TGTGCCACCAGTGATACGCGCAGTACGAACACCGGGGAGCTGTTTTTT.

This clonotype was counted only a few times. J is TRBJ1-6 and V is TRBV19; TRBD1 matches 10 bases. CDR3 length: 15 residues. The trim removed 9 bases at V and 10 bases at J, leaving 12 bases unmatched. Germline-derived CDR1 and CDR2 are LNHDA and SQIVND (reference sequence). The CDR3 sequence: CASTPGQGLWSPLHF. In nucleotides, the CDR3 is TGTGCCAGCACGCCGGGACAGGGGCTATGGTCACCCCTCCACTTT.

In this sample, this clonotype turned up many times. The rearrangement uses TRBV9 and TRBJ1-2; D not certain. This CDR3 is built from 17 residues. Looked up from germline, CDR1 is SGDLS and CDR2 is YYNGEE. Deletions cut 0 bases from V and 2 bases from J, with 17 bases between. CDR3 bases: TGTGCCAGCAGCGTAGCGAATAAACCATCAAAGAACTATGGCTACACCTTC. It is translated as CASSVANKPSKNYGYTF.

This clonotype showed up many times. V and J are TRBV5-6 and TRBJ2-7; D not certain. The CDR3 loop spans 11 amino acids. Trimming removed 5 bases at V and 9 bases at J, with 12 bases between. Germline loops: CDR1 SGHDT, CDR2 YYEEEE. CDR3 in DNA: TGTGCCAGCAGTCGGAGTGGCGCGCAGTACTTC. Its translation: CASSRSGAQYF.

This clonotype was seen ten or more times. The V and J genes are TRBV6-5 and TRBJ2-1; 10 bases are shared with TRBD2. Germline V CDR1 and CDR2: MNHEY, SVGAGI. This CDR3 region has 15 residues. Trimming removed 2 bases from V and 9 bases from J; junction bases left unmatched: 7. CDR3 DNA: TGTGCCAGCAGTTACCCTTCTAGCGGGAGAGTTGAGCAGTTCTTC. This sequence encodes CASSYPSSGRVEQFF.

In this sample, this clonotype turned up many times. As DNA, the CDR3 is TGTGCCAGCAGCCACAGGGGGGAAGAAAAACTGTTTTTT. Amino acid sequence: CASSHRGEEKLFF. The chain recombines TRBV12-3 or TRBV12-4 with TRBJ1-4; 8 nucleotides align to TRBD1. V dropped 6 bases and J dropped 8; count of bases not matched to a gene: 5. This CDR3 spans 13 amino acids.

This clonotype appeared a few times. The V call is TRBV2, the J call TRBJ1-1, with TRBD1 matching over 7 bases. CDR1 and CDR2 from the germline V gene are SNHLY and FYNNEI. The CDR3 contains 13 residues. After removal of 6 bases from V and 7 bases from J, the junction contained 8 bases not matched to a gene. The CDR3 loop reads CASRGTGAGEAFF. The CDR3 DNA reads TGTGCCAGCAGGGGAACAGGGGCCGGTGAAGCTTTCTTT.

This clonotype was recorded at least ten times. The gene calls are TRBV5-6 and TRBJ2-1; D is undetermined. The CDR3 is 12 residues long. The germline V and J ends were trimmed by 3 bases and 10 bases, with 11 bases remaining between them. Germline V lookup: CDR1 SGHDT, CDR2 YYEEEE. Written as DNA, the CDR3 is TGTGCCAGCAGCTGGTTGGATATCGAGCAGTTCTTC. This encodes CASSWLDIEQFF.

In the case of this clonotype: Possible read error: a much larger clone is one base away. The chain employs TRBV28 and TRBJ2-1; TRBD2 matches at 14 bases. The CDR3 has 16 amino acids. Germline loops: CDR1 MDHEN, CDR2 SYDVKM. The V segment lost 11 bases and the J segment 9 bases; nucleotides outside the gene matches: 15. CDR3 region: CAGTPWGLAGEGEQFF. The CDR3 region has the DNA TGTGCCGGCACCCCATGGGGACTAGCGGGAGAGGGTGAGCAGTTCTTC.

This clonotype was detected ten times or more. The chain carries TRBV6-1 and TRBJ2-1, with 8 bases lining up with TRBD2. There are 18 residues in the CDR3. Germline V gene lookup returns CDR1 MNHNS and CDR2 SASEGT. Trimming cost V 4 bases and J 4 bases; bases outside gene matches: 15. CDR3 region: CASSGASGQLGSYNEQFF. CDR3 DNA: TGTGCCAGCAGTGGGGCTAGCGGGCAGTTGGGCAGTTACAATGAGCAGTTCTTC.

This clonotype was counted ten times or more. The CDR3 DNA reads as TGTGCCAGCAGTGGGGCCAATGAGCAGTTCTTC. It codes for CASSGANEQFF. The chain uses TRBV6-1 and TRBJ2-1, with unresolved D. The CDR3 consists of 11 residues. In germline, CDR1 is MNHNS, CDR2 SASEGT. Trimming took 4 bases from V and 6 from J, leaving 4 bases between them.

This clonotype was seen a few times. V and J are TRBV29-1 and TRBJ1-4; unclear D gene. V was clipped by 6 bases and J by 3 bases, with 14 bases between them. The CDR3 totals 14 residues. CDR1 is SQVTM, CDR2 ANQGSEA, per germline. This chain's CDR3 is CSVYTATANEKLFF. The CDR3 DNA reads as TGCAGCGTGTACACGGCGACGGCTAATGAAAAACTGTTTTTT.

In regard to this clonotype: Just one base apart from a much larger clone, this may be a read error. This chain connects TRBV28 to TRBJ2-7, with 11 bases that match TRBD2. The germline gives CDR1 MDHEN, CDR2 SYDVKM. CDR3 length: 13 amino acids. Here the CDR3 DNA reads TGTGCCACCGGGACTAGCGGCCCCTACGAGCAGCACTTC. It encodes CATGTSGPYEQHF. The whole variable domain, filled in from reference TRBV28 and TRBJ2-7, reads DVKVTQSSRYLVKRTGEKVFLECVQDMDHENMFWYRQDPGLGLRLIYFSYDVKMKEKGDIPEGYSVSREKKERFSLILESASTNQTSMYLCATGTSGPYEQHFGPGTRLTVT.

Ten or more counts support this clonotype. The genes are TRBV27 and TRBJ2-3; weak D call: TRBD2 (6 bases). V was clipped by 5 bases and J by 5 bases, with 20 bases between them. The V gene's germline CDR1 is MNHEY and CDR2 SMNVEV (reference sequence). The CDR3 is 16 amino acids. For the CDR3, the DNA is TGTGCCAGCAGTCCACCGGGTGGAGGGGCACAAGATACGCAGTATTTT. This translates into CASSPPGGGAQDTQYF.

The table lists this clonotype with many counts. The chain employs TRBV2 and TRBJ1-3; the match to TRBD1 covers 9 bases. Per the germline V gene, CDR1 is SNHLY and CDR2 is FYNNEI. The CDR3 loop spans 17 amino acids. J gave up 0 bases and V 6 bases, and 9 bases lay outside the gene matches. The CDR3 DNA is TGTGCCAGCAGCCATGGGACAGGGACCATCTCTGGAAACACCATATATTTT. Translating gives CASSHGTGTISGNTIYF.

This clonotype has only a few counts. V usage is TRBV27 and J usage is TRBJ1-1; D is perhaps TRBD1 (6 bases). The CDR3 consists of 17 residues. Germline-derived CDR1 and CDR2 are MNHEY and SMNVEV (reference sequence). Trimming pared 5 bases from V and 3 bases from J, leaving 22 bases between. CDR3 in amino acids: CASSMTGGGAWDTEAFF. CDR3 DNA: TGTGCCAGCAGTATGACCGGCGGGGGGGCGTGGGACACTGAAGCTTTCTTT.

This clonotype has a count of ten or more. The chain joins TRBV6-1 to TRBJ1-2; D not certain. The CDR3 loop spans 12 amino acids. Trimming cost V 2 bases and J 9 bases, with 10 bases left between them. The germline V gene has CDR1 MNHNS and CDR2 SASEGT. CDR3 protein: CASSEINASYTF. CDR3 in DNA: TGTGCCAGCAGTGAAATCAACGCTAGCTACACCTTC.

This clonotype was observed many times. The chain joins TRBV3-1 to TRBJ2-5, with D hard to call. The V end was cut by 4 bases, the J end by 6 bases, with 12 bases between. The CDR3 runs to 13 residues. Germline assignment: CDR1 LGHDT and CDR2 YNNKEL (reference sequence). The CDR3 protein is CASSPPSEKTQYF. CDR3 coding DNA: TGTGCCAGCAGCCCCCCATCCGAGAAGACCCAGTACTTC.

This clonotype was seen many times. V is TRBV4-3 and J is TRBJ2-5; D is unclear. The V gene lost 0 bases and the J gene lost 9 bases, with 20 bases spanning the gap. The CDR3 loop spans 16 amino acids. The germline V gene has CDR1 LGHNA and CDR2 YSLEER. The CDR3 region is CASSQDNSAWQLPQYF. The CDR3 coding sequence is TGCGCCAGCAGCCAAGATAATTCAGCGTGGCAGTTGCCCCAGTACTTC.

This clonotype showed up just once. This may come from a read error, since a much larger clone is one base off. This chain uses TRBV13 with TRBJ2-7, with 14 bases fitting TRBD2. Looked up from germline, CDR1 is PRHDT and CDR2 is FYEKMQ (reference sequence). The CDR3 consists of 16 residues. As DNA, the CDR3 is TGTACCACCAGCAGACCTGGACTAGCGGGAGGTCCCGAGCAGTACTTC. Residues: CTTSRPGLAGGPEQYF.

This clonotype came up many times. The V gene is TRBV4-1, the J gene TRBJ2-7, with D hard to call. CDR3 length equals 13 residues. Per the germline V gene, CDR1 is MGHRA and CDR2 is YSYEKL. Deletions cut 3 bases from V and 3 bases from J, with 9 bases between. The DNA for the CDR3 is TGCGCCAGCAGCCATGCGTTGAACTACGAGCAGTACTTC. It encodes CASSHALNYEQYF.

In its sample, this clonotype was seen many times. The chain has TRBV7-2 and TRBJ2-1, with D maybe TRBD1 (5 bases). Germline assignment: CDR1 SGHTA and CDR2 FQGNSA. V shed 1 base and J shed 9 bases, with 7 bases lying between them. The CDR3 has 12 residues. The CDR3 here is CASSLGGGEQFF. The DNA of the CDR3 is TGTGCCAGCAGCTTAGGGGGCGGTGAGCAGTTCTTC.

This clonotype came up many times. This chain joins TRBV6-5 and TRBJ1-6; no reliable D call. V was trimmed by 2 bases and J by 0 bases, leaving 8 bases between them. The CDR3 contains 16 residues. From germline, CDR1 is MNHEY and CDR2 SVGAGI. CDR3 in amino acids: CASSYRGNSYNSPLHF. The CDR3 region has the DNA TGTGCCAGCAGTTACAGAGGGAACTCCTATAATTCACCCCTCCACTTT.

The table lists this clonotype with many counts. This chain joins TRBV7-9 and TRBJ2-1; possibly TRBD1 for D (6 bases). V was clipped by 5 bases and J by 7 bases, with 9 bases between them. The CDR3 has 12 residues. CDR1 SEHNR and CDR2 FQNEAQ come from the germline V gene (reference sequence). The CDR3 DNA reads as TGTGCCAGCAGCCTACAGGGTAATGAGCAGTTCTTC. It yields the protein CASSLQGNEQFF.

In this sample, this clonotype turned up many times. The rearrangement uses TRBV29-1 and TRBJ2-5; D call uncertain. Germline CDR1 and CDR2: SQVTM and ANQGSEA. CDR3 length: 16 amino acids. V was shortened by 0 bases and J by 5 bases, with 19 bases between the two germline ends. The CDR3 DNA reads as TGCAGCGTTGAAGAAAGGCAGGCGCCCAGCCTTGAGACCCAGTACTTC. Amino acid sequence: CSVEERQAPSLETQYF.

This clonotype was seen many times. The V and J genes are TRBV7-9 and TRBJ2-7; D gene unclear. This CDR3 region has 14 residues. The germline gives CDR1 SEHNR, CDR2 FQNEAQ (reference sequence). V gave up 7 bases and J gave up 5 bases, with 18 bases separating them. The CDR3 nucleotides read TGTGCCAGCACCCCCAGGAACAGCCGTGACGAGCAGTACTTC. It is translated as CASTPRNSRDEQYF.

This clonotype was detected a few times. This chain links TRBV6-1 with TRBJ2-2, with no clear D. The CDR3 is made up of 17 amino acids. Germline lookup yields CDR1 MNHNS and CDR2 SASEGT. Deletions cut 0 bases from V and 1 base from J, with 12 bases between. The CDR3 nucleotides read TGTGCCAGCAGTGAAGCCCCCCTATCAGAGAACACCGGGGAGCTGTTTTTT. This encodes CASSEAPLSENTGELFF.

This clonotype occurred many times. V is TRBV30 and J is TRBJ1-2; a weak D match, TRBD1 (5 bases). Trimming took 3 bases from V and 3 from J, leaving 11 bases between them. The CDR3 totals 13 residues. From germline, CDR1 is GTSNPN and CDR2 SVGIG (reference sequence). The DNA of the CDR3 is TGTGCCTGGAGCGAGACAGATTACTATGGCTACACCTTC. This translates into CAWSETDYYGYTF.